The rows below give T cell receptor beta chains drawn from one sample of a study of shared clonotypes between healthy human individuals. Sequencing was performed with immunoSEQ multiplex PCR; in TCRdb, only in-frame clones are kept and a portion is missing. The sample yields around 2.1 million clones, approximately 94% seen once. Sequencing used naive CD4+ T cells sorted from blood. The receptors come from a man between 18 and 29 years old in good health. Both conserved end residues are part of each CDR3. The order of the fields is J gene, D gene, clone size, CDR3 length, V gene, CDR3 protein, CDR3 DNA. A D gene is named only where the DNA matches it firmly. The listing skips clone size in some rows; elsewhere it reads once, few, many or a size class.

J gene: TRBJ2-6
D gene: TRBD2
clone size: NA
CDR3 length: 18
V gene: TRBV5-1
CDR3 protein: CASSWTSGGTSGANVLTF
CDR3 DNA: TGCGCCAGCAGCTGGACTAGCGGGGGGACCTCTGGGGCCAACGTCCTGACTTTC

J gene: TRBJ1-2
D gene: NA
clone size: NA
CDR3 length: 15
V gene: TRBV5-1
CDR3 protein: CASSLDGAPYYGYTF
CDR3 DNA: TGCGCCAGCAGCTTGGACGGAGCCCCCTACTATGGCTACACCTTC

J gene: TRBJ1-2
D gene: TRBD1
clone size: NA
CDR3 length: 16
V gene: TRBV5-1
CDR3 protein: CASSRGGTGANYGYTF
CDR3 DNA: TGCGCCAGCAGCCGAGGCGGCACAGGGGCAAATTATGGCTACACCTTC

J gene: TRBJ2-1
D gene: NA
clone size: NA
CDR3 length: 12
V gene: TRBV19
CDR3 protein: CASISGLNEQFF
CDR3 DNA: TGTGCCAGTATATCAGGTTTGAATGAGCAGTTCTTC

J gene: TRBJ2-5
D gene: NA
clone size: NA
CDR3 length: 17
V gene: TRBV7-8
CDR3 protein: CASSLKEPRGIRETQYF
CDR3 DNA: TGTGCCAGCAGCTTAAAGGAACCGCGGGGAATACGAGAGACCCAGTACTTC

J gene: TRBJ2-1
D gene: TRBD2
clone size: NA
CDR3 length: 18
V gene: TRBV10-3
CDR3 protein: CAIRGTSGRNVSYNEQFF
CDR3 DNA: TGTGCCATCAGGGGGACTAGCGGGAGAAACGTGTCTTACAATGAGCAGTTCTTC

J gene: TRBJ1-1
D gene: TRBD1
clone size: NA
CDR3 length: 14
V gene: TRBV6-5
CDR3 protein: CASNRDRVITEAFF
CDR3 DNA: TGTGCCAGCAACAGAGACAGGGTAATCACTGAAGCTTTCTTT

J gene: TRBJ2-1
D gene: NA
clone size: once
CDR3 length: 16
V gene: TRBV9
CDR3 protein: CASSVPSPSSYNEQFF
CDR3 DNA: TGTGCCAGCAGCGTGCCGTCCCCTAGCTCCTACAATGAGCAGTTCTTC

J gene: TRBJ2-2
D gene: TRBD2
clone size: NA
CDR3 length: 19
V gene: TRBV7-2
CDR3 protein: CASSLRVPQGTKNTGELFF
CDR3 DNA: TGTGCCAGCAGCTTAAGAGTGCCGCAAGGGACTAAGAACACCGGGGAGCTGTTTTTT

J gene: TRBJ2-1
D gene: TRBD2
clone size: NA
CDR3 length: 18
V gene: TRBV5-4
CDR3 protein: CASSAGLAGVRRNNEQFF
CDR3 DNA: TGTGCCAGCAGCGCGGGACTAGCGGGAGTTCGGCGCAACAATGAGCAGTTCTTC

J gene: TRBJ1-5
D gene: NA
clone size: NA
CDR3 length: 11
V gene: TRBV6-1
CDR3 protein: CASSQGTSQHF
CDR3 DNA: TGTGCCAGCAGTCAGGGCACCTCCCAGCATTTT

J gene: TRBJ2-3
D gene: NA
clone size: NA
CDR3 length: 13
V gene: TRBV10-3
CDR3 protein: CAISSVRGLTQYF
CDR3 DNA: TGTGCCATCAGTTCGGTACGGGGGCTTACGCAGTATTTT

J gene: TRBJ2-5
D gene: TRBD2
clone size: NA
CDR3 length: 15
V gene: TRBV15
CDR3 protein: CATSRDRVAGETQYF
CDR3 DNA: TGTGCCACCAGCAGAGATCGTGTAGCGGGAGAGACCCAGTACTTC

J gene: TRBJ1-1
D gene: NA
clone size: NA
CDR3 length: 12
V gene: TRBV2
CDR3 protein: CASSRTGTEAFF
CDR3 DNA: TGTGCCAGCAGCCGCACGGGGACTGAAGCTTTCTTT

J gene: TRBJ2-7
D gene: NA
clone size: NA
CDR3 length: 14
V gene: TRBV2
CDR3 protein: CASSVGVTGYEQYF
CDR3 DNA: TGTGCCAGCAGTGTCGGTGTCACCGGCTACGAGCAGTACTTC

J gene: TRBJ1-5
D gene: NA
clone size: NA
CDR3 length: 13
V gene: TRBV5-5
CDR3 protein: CASSFEGSQPQHF
CDR3 DNA: TGTGCCAGCAGCTTTGAGGGCTCCCAGCCCCAGCATTTT

J gene: TRBJ2-3
D gene: TRBD2
clone size: once
CDR3 length: 16
V gene: TRBV11-2
CDR3 protein: CASSIGTSGRADTQYF
CDR3 DNA: TGTGCCAGCAGCATCGGGACTAGCGGGAGGGCAGATACGCAGTATTTT

J gene: TRBJ2-1
D gene: TRBD2
clone size: NA
CDR3 length: 12
V gene: TRBV11-3
CDR3 protein: CASRGKRDARFF
CDR3 DNA: TGTGCCAGCAGGGGGAAGCGGGACGCAAGGTTCTTC

J gene: TRBJ2-5
D gene: NA
clone size: NA
CDR3 length: 12
V gene: TRBV10-3
CDR3 protein: CAISEPRETQYF
CDR3 DNA: TGTGCCATCAGTGAACCACGGGAGACCCAGTACTTC

J gene: TRBJ2-1
D gene: NA
clone size: NA
CDR3 length: 14
V gene: TRBV7-9
CDR3 protein: CAIQAGSSYNEQFF
CDR3 DNA: TGTGCCATCCAAGCAGGGAGCTCCTACAATGAGCAGTTCTTC

J gene: TRBJ2-7
D gene: TRBD1
clone size: NA
CDR3 length: 15
V gene: TRBV4-1
CDR3 protein: CASSQDSDRGYEQYF
CDR3 DNA: TGCGCCAGCAGCCAAGACTCCGACAGGGGATACGAGCAGTACTTC

J gene: TRBJ1-1
D gene: NA
clone size: NA
CDR3 length: 13
V gene: TRBV27
CDR3 protein: CASKRGGDTEAFF
CDR3 DNA: TGTGCCAGCAAAAGAGGTGGGGACACTGAAGCTTTCTTT

J gene: TRBJ1-2
D gene: TRBD1
clone size: NA
CDR3 length: 14
V gene: TRBV19
CDR3 protein: CASILNWDRHGYTF
CDR3 DNA: TGTGCCAGTATTCTCAATTGGGACAGGCATGGCTACACCTTC

J gene: TRBJ2-1
D gene: NA
clone size: NA
CDR3 length: 16
V gene: TRBV5-4
CDR3 protein: CASLQGSSKSYNEQFF
CDR3 DNA: TGTGCCAGCTTACAGGGATCGAGTAAGTCCTACAATGAGCAGTTCTTC

J gene: TRBJ2-2
D gene: TRBD1
clone size: NA
CDR3 length: 15
V gene: TRBV6-6
CDR3 protein: CASTDSDRGVGELFF
CDR3 DNA: TGTGCCAGCACGGACTCAGACAGGGGGGTCGGGGAGCTGTTTTTT

J gene: TRBJ1-1
D gene: TRBD1
clone size: NA
CDR3 length: 17
V gene: TRBV19
CDR3 protein: CASNTPNRDRGDTEAFF
CDR3 DNA: TGTGCCAGTAACACCCCTAACCGGGACAGGGGCGACACTGAAGCTTTCTTT

J gene: TRBJ2-1
D gene: NA
clone size: NA
CDR3 length: 14
V gene: TRBV5-4
CDR3 protein: CASSLSSNYNEQFF
CDR3 DNA: TGTGCCAGCAGCCTCAGCTCAAACTACAATGAGCAGTTCTTC

J gene: TRBJ2-1
D gene: TRBD2
clone size: NA
CDR3 length: 16
V gene: TRBV5-1
CDR3 protein: CASSLNLAGGNNEQFF
CDR3 DNA: TGCGCCAGCAGCCTAAATCTAGCGGGAGGTAACAATGAGCAGTTCTTC

J gene: TRBJ1-4
D gene: NA
clone size: NA
CDR3 length: 12
V gene: TRBV19
CDR3 protein: CASSIISEKLFF
CDR3 DNA: TGTGCCAGTAGTATCATCAGTGAAAAACTGTTTTTT

J gene: TRBJ2-1
D gene: TRBD2
clone size: NA
CDR3 length: 15
V gene: TRBV29-1
CDR3 protein: CSVDLGLAGYNEQFF
CDR3 DNA: TGCAGCGTTGATTTGGGACTAGCGGGCTACAATGAGCAGTTCTTC

J gene: TRBJ2-5
D gene: NA
clone size: NA
CDR3 length: 15
V gene: TRBV4-1
CDR3 protein: CASSPKQGVVETQYF
CDR3 DNA: TGCGCCAGCAGCCCTAAACAGGGTGTAGTAGAGACCCAGTACTTC

J gene: TRBJ1-2
D gene: NA
clone size: NA
CDR3 length: 13
V gene: TRBV18
CDR3 protein: CASSPDSFYGYTF
CDR3 DNA: TGTGCCAGCTCACCGGACAGCTTCTATGGCTACACCTTC

J gene: TRBJ1-2
D gene: NA
clone size: NA
CDR3 length: 15
V gene: TRBV7-2
CDR3 protein: CASSLIGGTRGGYTF
CDR3 DNA: TGTGCCAGCAGCTTAATAGGGGGGACACGTGGTGGCTACACCTTC

J gene: TRBJ2-1
D gene: TRBD2
clone size: once
CDR3 length: 18
V gene: TRBV11-2
CDR3 protein: CASSLAPILAGEWNEQFF
CDR3 DNA: TGTGCCAGTAGCTTGGCCCCCATTCTAGCGGGAGAGTGGAATGAGCAGTTCTTC

J gene: TRBJ1-6
D gene: NA
clone size: NA
CDR3 length: 15
V gene: TRBV27
CDR3 protein: CASSSPGSPNSPLHF
CDR3 DNA: TGTGCCAGCAGTTCCCCAGGGAGCCCAAATTCACCCCTCCACTTT

J gene: TRBJ1-6
D gene: NA
clone size: NA
CDR3 length: 14
V gene: TRBV2
CDR3 protein: CASSQSSYNSPLHF
CDR3 DNA: TGTGCCAGCAGCCAGAGCTCCTATAATTCACCCCTCCACTTT

J gene: TRBJ2-4
D gene: NA
clone size: NA
CDR3 length: 12
V gene: TRBV2
CDR3 protein: CASRLAKNIQYF
CDR3 DNA: TGTGCCAGCCGTCTAGCCAAAAACATTCAGTACTTC

J gene: TRBJ2-7
D gene: NA
clone size: NA
CDR3 length: 13
V gene: TRBV11-2
CDR3 protein: CASSLEGLDEQYF
CDR3 DNA: TGTGCCAGCAGCTTAGAGGGATTGGACGAGCAGTACTTC

J gene: TRBJ2-1
D gene: NA
clone size: once
CDR3 length: 10
V gene: TRBV29-1
CDR3 protein: CSVEGTEQFF
CDR3 DNA: TGCAGCGTTGAGGGGACTGAGCAGTTCTTC

J gene: TRBJ1-1
D gene: NA
clone size: NA
CDR3 length: 14
V gene: TRBV5-4
CDR3 protein: CASSLSLGNTEAFF
CDR3 DNA: TGTGCCAGCAGCTTGTCATTGGGAAACACTGAAGCTTTCTTT

J gene: TRBJ1-5
D gene: TRBD1
clone size: NA
CDR3 length: 15
V gene: TRBV6-1
CDR3 protein: CASREQGVGNQPQHF
CDR3 DNA: TGTGCCAGCAGAGAACAGGGGGTAGGCAATCAGCCCCAGCATTTT

J gene: TRBJ2-7
D gene: NA
clone size: NA
CDR3 length: 13
V gene: TRBV10-3
CDR3 protein: CAISATQDTPVYF
CDR3 DNA: TGTGCCATCAGTGCCACACAGGACACACCCGTGTACTTC

J gene: TRBJ2-3
D gene: TRBD2
clone size: NA
CDR3 length: 17
V gene: TRBV5-8
CDR3 protein: CASSRSGIGLSTDTQYF
CDR3 DNA: TGTGCCAGCAGTCGTAGCGGGATCGGACTTAGCACAGATACGCAGTATTTT

J gene: TRBJ2-5
D gene: NA
clone size: NA
CDR3 length: 14
V gene: TRBV18
CDR3 protein: CASSPGRQEETQYF
CDR3 DNA: TGTGCCAGCTCACCGGGACGACAGGAAGAGACCCAGTACTTC

J gene: TRBJ2-7
D gene: TRBD2
clone size: NA
CDR3 length: 15
V gene: TRBV6-5
CDR3 protein: CASSYSWTSGNEQYF
CDR3 DNA: TGTGCCAGCAGTTACTCGTGGACTAGCGGGAACGAGCAGTACTTC